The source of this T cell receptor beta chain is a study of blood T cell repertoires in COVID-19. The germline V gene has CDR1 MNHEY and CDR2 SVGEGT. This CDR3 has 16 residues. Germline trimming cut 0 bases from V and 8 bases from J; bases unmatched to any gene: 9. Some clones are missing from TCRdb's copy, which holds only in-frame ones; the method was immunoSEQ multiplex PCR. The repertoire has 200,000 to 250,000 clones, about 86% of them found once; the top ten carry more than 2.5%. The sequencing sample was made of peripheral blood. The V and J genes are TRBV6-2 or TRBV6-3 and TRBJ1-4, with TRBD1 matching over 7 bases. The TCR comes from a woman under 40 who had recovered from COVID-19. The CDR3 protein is CASSYSNLAGGEKLFF. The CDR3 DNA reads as TGTGCCAGCAGTTACTCGAATTTGGCAGGGGGGGAAAAACTGTTTTTT.